This T cell receptor (beta chain) was recorded in a study of chemoradiotherapy in HPV16-positive cancers. Across the study: Candidate HPV-specific T-cell clones and common TCR motifs came from functional assays in a couple of HPV16-positive patients. General observations from the study: HPV-responsive T-cell expansion during chemoradiotherapy was linked to improved recurrence-free survival in HPV16-positive patients. Candidate HPV-specific clones and E7-related TCR motifs grew in tumor during treatment.

Trimming pared 4 bases from V and 4 bases from J, leaving 9 bases between. This CDR3 contains 12 residues. Germline lookup yields CDR1 SGHRS and CDR2 YFSETQ. The data were produced by immunoSEQ multiplex PCR, yet TCRdb's version contains in-frame clones alone and is incomplete. The data hold fewer than 8,000 clones, with 85% to 90% observed a single time. Over chemoradiotherapy, repertoires were sampled more than once. This clone was seen a single time. Its target is not known. This clonotype originated in a human donor with HPV-associated anogenital cancer. The V and J genes are TRBV5-1 and TRBJ2-7; D is ambiguous. This sample comprised tumor tissue, obtained from a patient who underwent chemoradiotherapy. The CDR3 nucleotides read TGCGCCAGCAGCGTCAACCGATACGAGCAGTACTTC. It encodes CASSVNRYEQYF.